These T cell receptor beta chains were read from a single sample in a study of blood T cell repertoires in COVID-19. Sequenced by immunoSEQ multiplex PCR; TCRdb stores in-frame clones only, minus some. The data hold 250,000 or so clones, with roughly 83% observed a single time. The sequenced sample was peripheral blood. These receptors were obtained from a man older than 75 with acute or convalescent COVID-19. The CDR3 runs from the conserved cysteine through the conserved F or W. Each record gives: J gene, clone size, CDR3 length, V gene, D gene, CDR3 protein, CDR3 DNA. A D gene is named only where the DNA matches it firmly. Part of the rows lack a size; the others show once, few, many or a class for expanded clones.

TRBJ1-5 | - | 16 | TRBV6-5 | TRBD1 | CASSYSAGGGNQPQHF | TGTGCCAGCAGTTACTCAGCAGGGGGCGGCAATCAGCCCCAGCATTTT
TRBJ2-7 | - | 16 | TRBV18 | TRBD2 | CASSPPGDGRSYEQYF | TGTGCCAGCTCACCACCGGGGGACGGGAGGTCCTACGAGCAGTACTTC
TRBJ2-1 | - | 15 | TRBV27 | TRBD2 | CASSFGGRGDNEQFF | TGTGCCAGCAGTTTCGGCGGGAGGGGGGACAATGAGCAGTTCTTC
TRBJ1-2 | - | 12 | TRBV7-9 | TRBD1 | CASSSGQGADTF | TGTGCCAGCAGCTCGGGACAGGGGGCGGACACCTTC
TRBJ2-1 | once | 17 | TRBV4-1 | TRBD2 | CASSQLAGGLSYNEQFF | TGCGCCAGCAGCCAACTAGCGGGGGGGCTCTCCTACAATGAGCAGTTCTTC
TRBJ2-4 | - | 17 | TRBV5-1 | - | CASSLIFQGSAKNIQYF | TGCGCCAGCAGCTTGATATTCCAGGGATCGGCCAAAAACATTCAGTACTTC
TRBJ2-1 | - | 16 | TRBV9 | TRBD2 | CASSPLGGRARNEQFF | TGTGCCAGCAGCCCCCTCGGGGGGAGGGCCAGGAATGAGCAGTTCTTC
TRBJ2-1 | - | 14 | TRBV7-9 | TRBD1 | CASSRQGARNEQFF | TGTGCCAGCAGCCGACAGGGGGCTCGAAATGAGCAGTTCTTC
TRBJ2-7 | - | 14 | TRBV6-5 | - | CASSSTGSSYEQYF | TGTGCCAGCAGTTCTACAGGGAGCTCCTACGAGCAGTACTTC
TRBJ1-2 | - | 15 | TRBV18 | - | CASSPPAWLNYGYTF | TGTGCCAGCTCACCACCGGCCTGGCTTAACTATGGCTACACCTTC
TRBJ2-5 | - | 13 | TRBV5-1 | - | CASSLGAQETQYF | TGCGCCAGCAGCTTGGGGGCCCAAGAGACCCAGTACTTC
TRBJ2-1 | - | 15 | TRBV10-3 | TRBD2 | CAISVGGRAYNEQFF | TGTGCCATCAGTGTCGGCGGGAGGGCCTACAATGAGCAGTTCTTC
TRBJ1-2 | - | 15 | TRBV14 | - | CASSQDAGLDRGYTF | TGTGCCAGCAGCCAAGATGCGGGTTTAGATCGGGGCTACACCTTC
TRBJ2-3 | - | 14 | TRBV6-5 | TRBD2 | CASSLSGGADTQYF | TGTGCCAGCAGTCTTAGCGGGGGGGCAGATACGCAGTATTTT
TRBJ2-7 | - | 13 | TRBV11-2 | - | CASSLDRPYEQYF | TGTGCCAGCAGCTTAGATCGTCCCTACGAGCAGTACTTC
TRBJ1-6 | - | 16 | TRBV7-2 | TRBD1 | CASSTHTGGLGSPLHF | TGTGCCAGCAGCACCCATACAGGGGGGTTAGGATCACCCCTCCACTTT
TRBJ1-4 | - | 15 | TRBV11-2 | TRBD1 | CASSLQTGLNEKLFF | TGTGCCAGCAGCTTACAGACAGGGCTTAATGAAAAACTGTTTTTT
TRBJ1-4 | once | 16 | TRBV7-2 | - | CASSSAPGQFNEKLFF | TGTGCCAGCAGCTCCGCACCCGGACAGTTTAATGAAAAACTGTTTTTT
TRBJ2-1 | - | 13 | TRBV7-2 | TRBD1 | CASSLTGGNEQFF | TGTGCCAGCAGCCTGACAGGGGGCAATGAGCAGTTCTTC
TRBJ2-7 | - | 15 | TRBV19 | - | CASSSDGQSRYEQYF | TGTGCCAGTTCTTCCGACGGACAGTCCAGGTACGAGCAGTACTTC
TRBJ2-2 | - | 16 | TRBV30 | - | CAWSPWGGRVTGELFF | TGTGCCTGGAGTCCTTGGGGGGGGCGTGTCACCGGGGAGCTGTTTTTT
TRBJ2-7 | - | 13 | TRBV2 | - | CASSLTVTYEQYF | TGTGCCAGCAGCTTAACAGTTACCTACGAGCAGTACTTC
TRBJ1-1 | - | 16 | TRBV11-2 | TRBD1 | CASGPGTGSLIPEAFF | TGTGCCAGCGGACCCGGGACAGGATCTTTAATTCCTGAAGCTTTCTTT
TRBJ2-7 | - | 13 | TRBV10-3 | TRBD1 | CAIGTGGAYEQYF | TGTGCCATCGGGACAGGGGGAGCCTACGAGCAGTACTTC
TRBJ1-1 | - | 11 | TRBV29-1 | - | CSVGGGTEAFF | TGCAGCGTCGGCGGGGGCACTGAAGCTTTCTTT
TRBJ2-7 | - | 14 | TRBV20-1 | - | CSASSSRHGYEQYF | TGCAGTGCTAGTTCTTCGAGGCATGGCTACGAGCAGTACTTC
TRBJ2-7 | - | 13 | TRBV11-2 | - | CASSQGQTGEQYF | TGTGCCAGCAGCCAAGGACAGACGGGGGAGCAGTACTTC
TRBJ2-7 | - | 13 | TRBV3-1/TRBV3-2 | - | CASSTDGIYEQYF | TGTGCCAGCAGTACGGACGGGATTTACGAGCAGTACTTC
TRBJ2-7 | - | 15 | TRBV7-9 | - | CASSPRASRNYEQYF | TGTGCCAGCAGCCCAAGGGCTAGCCGGAACTACGAGCAGTACTTC
TRBJ1-2 | - | 14 | TRBV5-1 | TRBD1 | CASSLNRGDYGYTF | TGCGCCAGCAGCTTGAACAGGGGGGACTATGGCTACACCTTC
TRBJ1-1 | - | 13 | TRBV7-9 | - | CASSPPGGTEAFF | TGTGCCAGCAGCCCCCCTGGAGGAACTGAAGCTTTCTTT
TRBJ2-2 | - | 14 | TRBV5-1 | - | CASSHSPNTGELFF | TGCGCCAGCAGCCACTCACCGAACACCGGGGAGCTGTTTTTT
TRBJ1-6 | few | 17 | TRBV18 | - | CASSPSQGNAYNSPLHF | TGTGCCAGCTCACCAAGCCAGGGAAACGCGTATAATTCACCCCTCCACTTT
TRBJ2-7 | - | 14 | TRBV3-1/TRBV3-2 | - | CASSQAYSSYEQYF | TGTGCCAGCAGCCAAGCGTACAGCTCCTACGAGCAGTACTTC
TRBJ2-7 | - | 13 | TRBV21-1 | - | CASSTNRGSEQYF | TGTGCCAGCAGCACGAACAGGGGGAGCGAGCAGTACTTC
TRBJ1-1 | - | 15 | TRBV18 | - | CASSPPGGGSGEAFF | TGTGCCAGCTCACCACCGGGGGGGGGATCCGGTGAAGCTTTCTTT
TRBJ2-5 | once | 14 | TRBV11-2 | - | CASSLQWGGETQYF | TGTGCCAGCAGCTTACAGTGGGGAGGAGAGACCCAGTACTTC
TRBJ2-7 | - | 14 | TRBV28 | - | CASSLRKQGYEQYF | TGTGCCAGCAGTTTACGGAAACAGGGCTACGAGCAGTACTTC
TRBJ2-3 | - | 15 | TRBV13 | - | CASSLPLTTGDTQYF | TGTGCCAGCAGCTTACCCCTCACGACAGGAGATACGCAGTATTTT
TRBJ1-4 | - | 14 | TRBV2 | TRBD1 | CASSKGQANEKLFF | TGTGCCAGCAGTAAGGGACAGGCTAATGAAAAACTGTTTTTT
TRBJ2-4 | - | 18 | TRBV7-2 | TRBD1 | CASSLGGQGWGSKNIQYF | TGTGCCAGCAGCTTAGGTGGACAGGGATGGGGAAGCAAAAACATTCAGTACTTC